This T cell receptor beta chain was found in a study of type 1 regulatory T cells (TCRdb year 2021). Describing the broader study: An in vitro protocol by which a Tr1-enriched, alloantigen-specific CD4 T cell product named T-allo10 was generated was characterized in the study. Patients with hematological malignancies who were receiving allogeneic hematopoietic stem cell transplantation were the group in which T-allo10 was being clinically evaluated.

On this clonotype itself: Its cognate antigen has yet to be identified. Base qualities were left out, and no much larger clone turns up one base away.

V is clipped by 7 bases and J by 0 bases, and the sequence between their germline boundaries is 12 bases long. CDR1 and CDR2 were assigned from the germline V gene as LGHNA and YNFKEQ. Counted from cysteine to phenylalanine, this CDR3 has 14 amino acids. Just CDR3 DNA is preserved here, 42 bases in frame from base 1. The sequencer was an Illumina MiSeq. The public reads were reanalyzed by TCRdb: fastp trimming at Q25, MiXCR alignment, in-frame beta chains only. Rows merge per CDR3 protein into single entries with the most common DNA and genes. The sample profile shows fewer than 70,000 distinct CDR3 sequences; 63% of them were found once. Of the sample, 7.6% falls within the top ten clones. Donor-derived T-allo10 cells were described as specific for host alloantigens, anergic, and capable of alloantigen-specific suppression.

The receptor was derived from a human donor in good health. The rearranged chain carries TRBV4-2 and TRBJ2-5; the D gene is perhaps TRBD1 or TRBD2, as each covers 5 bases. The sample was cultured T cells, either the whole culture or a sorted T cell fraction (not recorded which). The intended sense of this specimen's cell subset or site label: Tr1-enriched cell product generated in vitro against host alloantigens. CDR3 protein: CASKGSNNQETQYF. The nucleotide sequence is TGTGCCAGCAAGGGGAGTAATAACCAAGAGACCCAGTACTTC.